This TCR beta chain was sequenced for a study of cytomegalovirus exposure and HLA in healthy donors. Germline loops: CDR1 GTSNPN, CDR2 SVGIG (reference sequence). The CDR3 extends over 14 amino acids. This clone was detected once. A junction boundary mismatches the germline segment, possibly from a read error. The PCR was carried out with 60 Vbeta primers and 13 Jbeta primers. TCRdb's copy holds only in-frame clones and misses some; the assay was immunoSEQ multiplex PCR. The data show approximately 100,000 clones, with nearly 80% seen just once and approximately 3.9% held by the top ten. The genes are TRBV30 and TRBJ1-6, with a possible D match to TRBD1 (6 bases). The material sequenced was PBMCs. The sequence was obtained from a woman aged 40 to 55 in good health and CMV-seronegative. CDR3 sequence reads: CAWSVQGRNSPLNF. The DNA of the CDR3 is TGTGCCTGGAGTGTCCAGGGGCGAAATTCACCCCTCAACTTT.